This T cell receptor (beta chain) derives from a study of T cells in Graves' hyperthyroidism and ophthalmopathy. Study details: Before treatment of any kind, peripheral blood was taken at initial diagnosis. Study conclusions and caveats: From stable hyperthyroidism, ophthalmopathy was set apart by a 13 V-J model.

Lactation, pregnancy, other autoimmune disease or uncontrolled infection led to exclusion of patients. PBMCs were sourced from approximately 9 ml fresh peripheral blood. Amplified regions were TCR beta CDR3 sequences from RNA transcripts. TCR CDR3 regions were first amplified by RT-PCR with HTBI primers. TCRdb independently ran MiXCR on the multiplex PCR reads; one entry per CDR3 protein. The table shows hundreds of thousands of distinct CDR3 sequences, with 15% to 19% occurring only once. This clonotype turned up a few times. No antigen is known for it. J was trimmed by 2 bases and V by 6 bases; bases with no gene match: 3. This CDR3 has 13 amino acids. Germline lookup yields CDR1 ENHRY and CDR2 SYGVKD.

The clonotype originates from a woman aged 18-30 years with Graves' hyperthyroidism. This rearrangement joins TRBV10-3 to TRBJ1-1; 7 positions match TRBD1. Sample: blood. Written as DNA, the CDR3 is TGTGCCATCAGACAGGGGCCAAACACTGAAGCTTTCTTT. Translating gives CAIRQGPNTEAFF.